Listed below are T cell receptor beta chains from one sample, sequenced in a study of post-analysis software for immune sequencing data. TCRdb fed the PCR reads into MiXCR, producing one record per CDR3 protein. Among hundreds of thousands of distinct CDR3 sequences, approximately 59% were seen once, and the ten largest hold about 11%. The sample comprised blood. Source of these receptors: a girl aged 2-10 years with multiple sclerosis. Both conserved end residues are part of each CDR3. A D gene is named only where the DNA matches it firmly. Where a row states a size, it is once, few, many or the class of an expanded clone; other rows omit it.

clone_size j_call v_call d_call cdr3_aa cdr3_nt
few TRBJ2-5 TRBV19 - CASSKGRETQYF TGTGCCAGTAGTAAGGGGAGAGAGACCCAGTACTTC
- TRBJ2-7 TRBV5-1 - CASSQKLGEQYF TGCGCCAGCAGCCAGAAGTTGGGGGAGCAGTACTTC
once TRBJ2-7 TRBV7-8 TRBD1 CASSPAGTVDYEQYF TGTGCCAGCAGCCCGGCAGGGACAGTAGACTACGAGCAGTACTTC
- TRBJ2-5 TRBV2 TRBD2 CASAGRGGQETQYF TGTGCCAGCGCGGGACGGGGGGGCCAAGAGACCCAGTACTTC
- TRBJ2-4 TRBV12-3/TRBV12-4 - CASSLSGGGGRNIQYF TGTGCCAGCAGTTTAAGTGGGGGGGGCGGAAGAAACATTCAGTACTTC
once TRBJ2-3 TRBV10-3 TRBD2 CAIQTSGRDTQYF TGTGCCATCCAGACTAGCGGGCGGGATACGCAGTATTTT
- TRBJ2-7 TRBV7-9 - CASSSLRIYEQYF TGTGCCAGCAGCTCGCTTCGGATCTACGAGCAGTACTTC
- TRBJ2-5 TRBV12-3/TRBV12-4 TRBD1 CASSLNLQGAETQYF TGTGCCAGCAGTCTCAACCTTCAGGGGGCTGAGACCCAGTACTTC
- TRBJ2-4 TRBV6-5 TRBD1 CASSDGTANIQYF TGTGCCAGCAGTGACGGGACAGCCAACATTCAGTACTTC
- TRBJ2-3 TRBV29-1 - CSVEPGTDTQYF TGCAGCGTTGAACCGGGGACAGATACGCAGTATTTT
- TRBJ2-1 TRBV12-3/TRBV12-4 - CASSLSPGAYYNEQFF TGTGCCAGCAGTTTATCCCCCGGGGCATACTACAATGAGCAGTTCTTC
- TRBJ2-5 TRBV29-1 - CSVGGPEGRNQETQYF TGCAGCGTTGGGGGACCTGAAGGGCGGAACCAAGAGACCCAGTACTTC
- TRBJ2-3 TRBV4-1 - CASSPPPDGTQYF TGCGCCAGCAGTCCACCCCCGGACGGAACGCAGTATTTT